This TCR beta chain is drawn from a study of cytomegalovirus exposure and HLA in healthy donors. Whole-study findings and limits: V- and J-gene trimming of TCR beta was linked (in a later analysis) to a missense DCLRE1C variant. Data from an earlier analysis indicated that most TCR beta V segments were productive either about 90% or about 30% of the time. The records held CMV serostatus as the only immune exposure information.

Trimming removed 5 bases from V and 0 bases from J, with 11 bases in between. CDR1 and CDR2 from the germline V gene are SGHVS and FQNEAQ. The CDR3 is 15 amino acids. The PCR ran on 60 Vbeta and 13 Jbeta primers. The data were produced by immunoSEQ multiplex PCR, yet TCRdb's version contains in-frame clones alone and is incomplete. Of 150,000 to 180,000 clones listed, roughly 77% are singletons. Of note for this clone: The antigen is not known.

The sequence came from a man between 25 and 39 years old in good health and CMV-seropositive. V gene TRBV7-8 combines with J gene TRBJ1-5; no reliable D call. Sequenced sample: PBMCs. The CDR3 protein is CASSGSGFSNQPQHF. The CDR3 DNA sequence: TGTGCCAGCAGCGGGTCGGGTTTTAGCAATCAGCCCCAGCATTTT. Full variable domain (rest looked up from reference TRBV7-8 and TRBJ1-5): GAGVSQSPRYKVAKRGQDVALRCDPISGHVSLFWYQQALGQGPEFLTYFQNEAQLDKSGLPSDRFFAERPEGSVSTLKIQRTQQEDSAVYLCASSGSGFSNQPQHFGDGTRLSIL.